A selection of T cell receptor beta chains follows, all from one sample in a study of cytomegalovirus exposure and HLA in healthy donors. The table came from immunoSEQ multiplex PCR; TCRdb's copy has only in-frame clones and leaves some out. The sample includes 130,000 to 150,000 clones, approximately 70% seen only once; the top ten take over 1%. The material sequenced was PBMCs. These receptors all stem from a woman aged 40 to 50 in good health and CMV-seronegative. Each CDR3 is given with its conserved first and last residue.

CASRPTDRGLSTDTQYF	TRBV19	TRBJ2-3
CASSPGTGGTEAFF	TRBV19	TRBJ1-1
CASSFTPRGGGYQETQYF	TRBV5-5	TRBJ2-5
CASSIGQGLRNGYTF	TRBV19	TRBJ1-2
CASSLPADLLEQFF	TRBV7-2	TRBJ2-1
CSAQFSTDTQYF	TRBV29-1	TRBJ2-3
CASSLGVGQGEHSTADTQYF	TRBV13	TRBJ2-3
CASSQESAGEQFF	TRBV4-1	TRBJ2-1
CAIGGGSDSPLHF	TRBV10-3	TRBJ1-6
CASSFDSLTVYNSPLHF	TRBV5-5	TRBJ1-6
CAIKGQRGYGYTF	TRBV2	TRBJ1-2
CASDRGPNQPQHF	TRBV2	TRBJ1-5
CASSFRQGGYGYTF	TRBV5-1	TRBJ1-2
CASSQGLAGGPPGELFF	TRBV4-1	TRBJ2-2
CASTSSGYNEQFF	TRBV19	TRBJ2-1
CASSQPGGFSSGNTIYF	TRBV4-3	TRBJ1-3
CASSVGDSYYEQYF	TRBV9	TRBJ2-7
CASSQDTGGNQPQHF	TRBV4-1	TRBJ1-5
CASSLGLGDTGELFF	TRBV5-1	TRBJ2-2
CASSTGQRNEKLFF	TRBV18	TRBJ1-4
CASSEVGLSSYNSPLHF	TRBV10-1	TRBJ1-6
CASSTRVPKTYEQYF	TRBV7-3	TRBJ2-7
CASSFRRDSLYGYTF	TRBV19	TRBJ1-2
CASSPGTANTGELFF	TRBV9	TRBJ2-2
CASRPTSGYEQYF	TRBV5-1	TRBJ2-7
CASSSGTGFLEQYF	TRBV27	TRBJ2-7
CAITRTAMNTEAFF	TRBV10-3	TRBJ1-1
CASSLNRGGEKLFF	TRBV5-1	TRBJ1-4